Presented here are 32 T cell receptor beta chains from one specimen sequenced in a study of T cells in Graves' hyperthyroidism and ophthalmopathy. The investigators amplified TCR beta CDR3 regions from RNA transcripts. HTBI primers were used for first-round RT-PCR of the TCR CDR3. TCRdb analysed the multiplex PCR reads with MiXCR anew, one entry per CDR3 protein. The sample consists of around 350,000 distinct CDR3 sequences, approximately 20% of them appearing once. Sequencing was carried out using blood. The receptor source for this set is a woman between 18 and 29 years old with Graves' hyperthyroidism.

This clonotype was picked up many times. The chain links TRBV10-3 to TRBJ1-2; TRBD1 matches at 8 bases. V dropped 4 bases and J dropped 5; count of bases not matched to a gene: 15. The CDR3 spans 17 residues. Germline CDR1 is ENHRY and CDR2 is SYGVKD. DNA of the CDR3: TGTGCCATCAGTGTCGCAACCCTGTCAGGGGGCTCGTATGGCTACACCTTC. Protein: CAISVATLSGGSYGYTF.

This clonotype was seen repeatedly, ten times or more. This rearrangement joins TRBV15 to TRBJ2-2, with unresolved D. The ends were cut back, 0 bases at V and 7 bases at J, with 9 bases in the middle. Germline V gene lookup returns CDR1 LNHNV and CDR2 YYDKDF (reference sequence). CDR3 length: 14 amino acids. The CDR3 sequence: CATSRDLEIGELFF. CDR3 sequence (DNA): TGTGCCACCAGCAGAGATCTGGAAATCGGGGAGCTGTTTTTT.

At least ten counts were recorded for this clonotype. The rearrangement links TRBV9 to TRBJ1-3; D ambiguous. Germline lookup yields CDR1 SGDLS and CDR2 YYNGEE. The CDR3 sequence is 14 residues long. V lost 0 bases to trimming and J lost 2 bases, with 6 bases between them. CDR3 loop: CASSVDSTGNTIYF. The CDR3 DNA reads as TGTGCCAGCAGCGTAGACTCAACTGGAAACACCATATATTTT.

Ten or more counts support this clonotype. The chain combines TRBV4-2 with TRBJ1-5; D is unresolved. V lost 5 bases and J lost 0, with 8 bases in between. The CDR3 spans 14 residues. Germline values: CDR1 LGHNA, CDR2 YNFKEQ. CDR3 DNA sequence: TGTGCCAGCAGCGCCCAGTATAGCAATCAGCCCCAGCATTTT. It is translated as CASSAQYSNQPQHF.

This clonotype came up a few times. This chain links TRBV5-1 with TRBJ2-4; 7 positions match TRBD1. This CDR3 comprises 19 residues. In germline, CDR1 is SGHRS, CDR2 YFSETQ. The junction had 17 bases not matched to a gene; V was cut back by 5 bases and J by 0 bases. This CDR3 reads CASRQRGGNEILAKNIQYF. For the CDR3, the DNA is TGCGCCAGCAGACAAAGAGGGGGCAACGAAATCTTAGCCAAAAACATTCAGTACTTC.

This clonotype has at least ten counts. This chain joins TRBV20-1 and TRBJ1-2; TRBD1 agrees at 9 bases. This CDR3 has 13 amino acids. Unmatched junction bases numbered 6, after V lost 2 bases and J lost 8 bases. Per the germline V gene, CDR1 is DFQATT and CDR2 is SNEGSKA (reference sequence). The CDR3: CSARMDRGLGYTF. The CDR3 nucleotides read TGCAGTGCTAGAATGGACAGGGGATTGGGCTACACCTTC.

This clonotype was seen ten or more times. The gene calls are TRBV6-2 or TRBV6-3 and TRBJ2-7, with D perhaps TRBD1 or TRBD2 (5 bases each). Germline loops: CDR1 MNHEY, CDR2 SVGEGT. With 3 bases removed from V and 2 bases from J, the gap between germline ends came to 14 bases. The CDR3 spans 15 residues. CDR3 region: CASSYFEGTTYEQYF. CDR3 in DNA: TGTGCCAGCAGTTATTTTGAGGGGACGACCTACGAGCAGTACTTC.

This clonotype has a count of ten or more. This sequence joins TRBV7-2 and TRBJ2-5, with D hard to call. Germline-derived CDR1 and CDR2 are SGHTA and FQGNSA. CDR3 size: 12 residues. Trimming shortened V by 1 base and J by 7 bases, and 7 bases separated the two germline ends. The DNA for the CDR3 is TGTGCCAGCAGCTTAGACGCTTCGACCCAGTACTTC. Its protein product is CASSLDASTQYF.

This clonotype was seen many times. Being one base from a much bigger clone, this may be a read error. The CDR3 reads CASSLGMTEAFF. For the CDR3, the DNA is TGTGCCAGCAGTTTAGGGATGACTGAAGCTTTCTTT. The chain couples TRBV12-3 or TRBV12-4 to TRBJ1-1; unclear D gene. CDR3 length: 12 residues. V was trimmed by 1 base and J by 5 bases, leaving 5 bases between them.

Ten or more counts support this clonotype. The V call is TRBV5-1, the J call TRBJ2-4; D not resolved. The CDR3 contains 14 residues. Per the germline V gene, CDR1 is SGHRS and CDR2 is YFSETQ. V shed 0 bases and J shed 5 bases, with 9 bases lying between them. The CDR3 DNA reads TGCGCCAGCAGCTTGGTCTACGGACAAAACATTCAGTACTTC. Its translation is CASSLVYGQNIQYF. Full variable domain (remainder filled in from reference TRBV5-1 and TRBJ2-4): KAGVTQTPRYLIKTRGQQVTLSCSPISGHRSVSWYQQTPGQGLQFLFEYFSETQRNKGNFPGRFSGRQFSNSRSEMNVSTLELGDSALYLCASSLVYGQNIQYFGAGTRLSVL.

This clonotype was found many times. Being one base from a much bigger clone, this may be a read error. The chain joins TRBV12-3 or TRBV12-4 to TRBJ1-2, with D possibly being TRBD1 (5 bases). This CDR3 spans 14 amino acids. The CDR3 is CAGSLGQGKNGYTF. The CDR3 nucleotides read TGTGCCGGCAGTTTAGGGCAGGGTAAAAATGGCTACACCTTC.

This clonotype came up many times. The rearrangement links TRBV6-5 to TRBJ1-5, with D maybe TRBD1 (5 bases). This CDR3 has 14 residues. V gave up 7 bases and J gave up 6 bases, with 16 bases separating them. CDR1 is MNHEY and CDR2 is SVGAGI in the germline V gene. The CDR3 DNA reads as TGTGCCAGCAAGCTGTCGGGGCCTGGTCAGCCCCAGCATTTT. Translated, it gives CASKLSGPGQPQHF.

This clonotype was detected only a few times. One base away lies a much larger clone, so this may be a sequencing read error. The CDR3 does not end in the conserved phenylalanine or tryptophan, so this is likely a read error. V gene TRBV18 combines with J gene TRBJ1-1; D ambiguous. CDR1 is KGHSH and CDR2 is LQKENI in the germline V gene. With 3 bases removed from V and 1 base from J, the gap between germline ends came to 12 bases. The CDR3 is 15 residues long. The CDR3 sequence is CASSPDQTPNTEAFY. The CDR3, as DNA: TGTGCCAGCTCACCCGATCAGACTCCGAACACTGAAGCTTTCTAT.

About this clonotype itself: A much larger clone lies one base from this, so it may be a read error. This sequence joins TRBV15 and TRBJ1-1; D is unresolved. The CDR3 loop spans 14 amino acids. Germline V gene data show CDR1 as LNHNV and CDR2 as YYDKDF (reference sequence). The CDR3: CATSRAFRETEACF. CDR3 sequence (DNA): TGTGCCACCAGCAGAGCATTCCGGGAGACTGAAGCTTGCTTT.

A word on this clonotype: The junction departs from the called germline gene at one end, perhaps through a read error. The rearrangement links TRBV12-3 or TRBV12-4 to TRBJ1-1, with 8 positions matching TRBD1. This CDR3 is 13 amino acids long. The CDR3 coding sequence is TGTGCCAGCAGTATAGCGGACAGGGCTGAAGCTTTCTTT. The encoded protein is CASSIADRAEAFF.

The rearrangement links TRBV29-1 to TRBJ2-7, with 7 nucleotides matching TRBD1. This CDR3 contains 13 residues. The V gene's germline CDR1 is SQVTM and CDR2 ANQGSEA. Trimming at V came to 0 bases and at J to 1 base, leaving 0 bases not matched to a gene. For the CDR3, the DNA is TGCAGCGTTGAAGAACAGGGGTCCTACGAGCAGTACTTC. The encoded protein is CSVEEQGSYEQYF.

This clonotype was seen ten or more times. This chain uses TRBV2 with TRBJ1-1; no reliable D call. CDR3 length equals 12 residues. Germline V gene lookup returns CDR1 SNHLY and CDR2 FYNNEI. V was pared by 11 bases and J by 4 bases, with 14 bases between. The CDR3 sequence: CAGGRRGTEAFF. Here the CDR3 DNA reads TGTGCCGGCGGGCGCCGGGGCACTGAAGCTTTCTTT.

This clonotype was detected ten times or more. The chain uses TRBV27 and TRBJ1-1, with D uncertain. Trimming removed 5 bases from V and 3 bases from J, with 10 bases in between. CDR3 length equals 13 residues. Germline CDR1 is MNHEY and CDR2 is SMNVEV (reference sequence). The CDR3 protein is CASSRRGDTEAFF. DNA for the CDR3: TGTGCCAGCAGTCGCCGGGGAGACACTGAAGCTTTCTTT.

In this sample, this clonotype turned up many times. This sequence joins TRBV6-2 or TRBV6-3 and TRBJ2-2, with TRBD1 matching 9 bases. The germline V gene encodes CDR1 MNHEY and CDR2 SVGEGT. V shed 6 bases and J 5 bases; nucleotides not matched to a gene: 16. The CDR3 spans 18 residues. This chain's CDR3 is CASRTAEGQGEVTGELFF. Here the CDR3 DNA reads TGTGCCAGCAGAACCGCCGAGGGACAGGGTGAGGTAACCGGGGAGCTGTTTTTT.

At least ten counts were recorded for this clonotype. V and J are TRBV12-3 or TRBV12-4 and TRBJ2-7; TRBD2 aligns across 7 bases. V dropped 3 bases and J dropped 2; count of bases not matched to a gene: 4. The CDR3 length is 14 residues. The DNA for the CDR3 is TGTGCCAGCAGTTTGGCACTAGCGACCTACGAGCAGTACTTC. Protein sequence: CASSLALATYEQYF.

This clonotype was found many times. The chain is built from TRBV6-1 and TRBJ2-2; 7 nucleotides agree with TRBD1. The length of the CDR3 is 15 residues. Germline CDR1 reads MNHNS; CDR2 reads SASEGT. Trimming removed 6 bases from V and 5 bases from J; junction bases left unmatched: 9. The CDR3 DNA reads TGTGCCAGCAGAATTAGCAGGACAGGAACCGGGGAGCTGTTTTTT. This translates into CASRISRTGTGELFF.

V is TRBV11-2 and J is TRBJ2-2, with D perhaps matching TRBD1 (6 bases). The V end was cut by 8 bases, the J end by 6 bases, with 16 bases between. The CDR3 has 14 residues. Germline CDR1 is SGHAT and CDR2 is FQNNGV. As DNA, the CDR3 is TGTGCCAGCTGCCCCGGGACACAGTCCGGGGAGCTGTTTTTT. Translated, it gives CASCPGTQSGELFF.

This clonotype was seen ten or more times. The V gene is TRBV5-1, the J gene TRBJ2-7; D unresolved. V was pared by 3 bases and J by 5 bases, with 9 bases between. CDR1 is SGHRS and CDR2 is YFSETQ in the germline V gene. The CDR3 extends over 12 amino acids. CDR3 region: CASSSRGHEQYF. CDR3 bases: TGCGCCAGCAGCTCCCGAGGCCACGAGCAGTACTTC.

This clonotype appeared many times. The chain employs TRBV28 and TRBJ1-1; TRBD1 matches 7 bases. Trimming took 2 bases from V and 0 from J; bases not matched to a gene: 3. Germline V gene lookup returns CDR1 MDHEN and CDR2 SYDVKM. The CDR3 consists of 15 residues. CDR3 residues: CASSLLTGVNTEAFF. Written as DNA, the CDR3 is TGTGCCAGCAGTTTACTTACAGGGGTGAACACTGAAGCTTTCTTT.

There are many counts of this clonotype. The chain recombines TRBV12-5 with TRBJ2-5, with D tentatively TRBD1 (6 bases). V lost 6 bases and J lost 0, with 11 bases in between. CDR3 length: 14 residues. Germline V gives CDR1 LGHNT, CDR2 FRNRAP. The CDR3 sequence: CASGPGDNQETQYF. In nucleotides, the CDR3 is TGTGCTAGTGGCCCTGGGGACAACCAAGAGACCCAGTACTTC. Based on the CDR3 plus reference TRBV12-5 and TRBJ2-5, the full variable domain is DARVTQTPRHKVTEMGQEVTMRCQPILGHNTVFWYRQTMMQGLELLAYFRNRAPLDDSGMPKDRFSAEMPDATLATLKIQPSEPRDSAVYFCASGPGDNQETQYFGPGTRLLVL.

This clonotype was detected ten times or more. CDR3 amino acids: CASSEGQGANIQYF. Written as DNA, the CDR3 is TGTGCCAGCAGTGAAGGGCAGGGGGCGAACATTCAGTACTTC. The rearrangement uses TRBV6-1 and TRBJ2-4, with 8 bases lining up with TRBD1. This CDR3 region has 14 residues. V lost 1 base and J lost 7; bases outside the gene matches: 3. Looked up from germline, CDR1 is MNHNS and CDR2 is SASEGT.

There are many counts of this clonotype. The rearrangement links TRBV10-1 to TRBJ2-2; D possibly corresponds to TRBD2 (5 bases). Looked up from germline, CDR1 is WNHNN and CDR2 is SYGVQD (reference sequence). V was cut by 7 bases and J by 7 bases, with 13 bases left in between. The CDR3 is 13 amino acids. CDR3 region: CASTPTIGGELFF. DNA of the CDR3: TGCGCCAGCACCCCGACTATAGGCGGGGAGCTGTTTTTT.

The sample holds many counts of this clonotype. The chain links TRBV19 to TRBJ2-7, with a possible D match to TRBD1 (6 bases). The V end was cut by 5 bases, the J end by 2 bases, with 13 bases between. Germline-derived CDR1 and CDR2 are LNHDA and SQIVND (reference sequence). The CDR3 sequence is 14 residues long. CDR3 nucleotide sequence: TGTGCCAGTAGTCGGTCAGGGGATACCTACGAGCAGTACTTC. Residues: CASSRSGDTYEQYF.

This clonotype was observed at least ten times. The rearrangement uses TRBV7-2 and TRBJ2-5; a weak D match, TRBD2 (5 bases). The CDR3 spans 13 residues. Germline CDR1 SGHTA, CDR2 FQGNSA. With 6 bases removed from V and 5 bases from J, the gap between germline ends came to 13 bases. This chain's CDR3 is CASSSSSGETQYF. CDR3 bases: TGTGCCAGCAGTTCTAGCTCTGGGGAGACCCAGTACTTC. Variable domain in full (rest from reference TRBV7-2 and TRBJ2-5): GAGVSQSPSNKVTEKGKDVELRCDPISGHTALYWYRQSLGQGLEFLIYFQGNSAPDKSGLPSDRFSAERTGGSVSTLTIQRTQQEDSAVYLCASSSSSGETQYFGPGTRLLVL.

This clonotype was seen at least ten times. V gene TRBV2 combines with J gene TRBJ1-5; D unresolved. The CDR3 consists of 14 residues. Trimming removed 4 bases from V and 0 bases from J, with 7 bases in between. The V gene's germline CDR1 is SNHLY and CDR2 FYNNEI. In nucleotides, the CDR3 is TGTGCCAGCAGTGCTGTTAATAGCAATCAGCCCCAGCATTTT. Translation gives CASSAVNSNQPQHF.

Ten or more counts support this clonotype. The chain employs TRBV20-1 and TRBJ2-6; 8 nucleotides align to TRBD1. This CDR3 contains 15 residues. Trimming at V came to 6 bases and at J to 0 bases, leaving 4 bases not matched to a gene. In germline, CDR1 is DFQATT, CDR2 SNEGSKA (reference sequence). DNA for the CDR3: TGCAGTGCAAGGACAGGGCTCTCTGGGGCCAACGTCCTGACTTTC. This encodes CSARTGLSGANVLTF.

This clonotype was detected many times. V and J are TRBV19 and TRBJ2-2, with D unresolved. Germline-derived CDR1 and CDR2 are LNHDA and SQIVND (reference sequence). Trimming took off 5 bases at V and 1 base at J, with 11 bases between the two ends. The CDR3 loop spans 15 amino acids. CDR3 DNA sequence: TGTGCCAGTAGTCCCGGACGGCTGAACACCGGGGAGCTGTTTTTT. Its translation: CASSPGRLNTGELFF.